The rows below give T cell receptor beta chains drawn from one sample of a study of beta chain features in type 1 diabetes. Data came from immunoSEQ multiplex PCR; TCRdb stores just in-frame clones and leaves some out. The sample has roughly 230,000 clones; over 8.5% are singletons. What was sequenced was naive CD4+ T cells from blood. The receptors derive from a woman aged 18 to 35 in good health. CDR3s include the opening cysteine and the closing phenylalanine or tryptophan. D genes are given only for firm matches. Only part of the rows carry a size: once, few, many, or a class if the clone is expanded.

j_call v_call d_call clone_size cdr3_aa cdr3_nt
TRBJ1-3 TRBV4-1 - few CASSPNVGRGSGNTIYF TGCGCCAGCAGCCCAAATGTCGGGCGCGGGTCTGGAAACACCATATATTTT
TRBJ1-2 TRBV4-1 - few CASSLNTGSGYTF TGCGCCAGCAGCCTAAATACAGGGTCTGGCTACACCTTC
TRBJ2-5 TRBV4-1 - few CASSRATSTYQETQYF TGCGCCAGCAGCCGCGCGACTTCTACGTACCAAGAGACCCAGTACTTC
TRBJ2-3 TRBV29-1 TRBD1 few CSVQPTRTGDPTDTQYF TGCAGCGTCCAGCCGACAAGGACAGGGGACCCCACAGATACGCAGTATTTT
TRBJ1-1 TRBV5-1 - few CASRPTPEVDTEAFF TGCGCCAGTCGGCCCACTCCCGAGGTGGACACTGAAGCTTTCTTT
TRBJ2-6 TRBV18 TRBD1 - CASSPSVQRGRLTGANVLTF TGTGCCAGCTCACCATCCGTTCAGAGGGGGCGCCTTACTGGGGCCAACGTCCTGACTTTC
TRBJ2-2 TRBV7-2 - few CASSFENVAGELFF TGTGCCAGCAGCTTTGAGAACGTCGCCGGGGAGCTGTTTTTT
TRBJ1-2 TRBV19 - few CASRPGGRTGYTF TGTGCCAGTCGCCCCGGGGGGCGCACGGGCTACACCTTC
TRBJ2-7 TRBV18 TRBD2 - CASSSTSGRGEQYF TGTGCCAGCTCGTCCACTAGCGGGAGGGGAGAGCAGTACTTC
TRBJ1-1 TRBV7-2 - many CASSLATEYEAFF TGTGCCAGCAGCTTAGCGACGGAGTATGAAGCTTTCTTT
TRBJ2-2 TRBV5-1 - few CASSRTGNTGELFF TGCGCCAGCAGCCGTACCGGGAACACCGGGGAGCTGTTTTTT
TRBJ1-6 TRBV25-1 - - CATTLGASASPLHF TGTGCCACTACTTTGGGGGCCTCTGCCTCACCCCTCCACTTT
TRBJ1-4 TRBV5-1 - few CASSLGWGEGEKLFF TGCGCCAGCAGCTTGGGCTGGGGAGAAGGTGAAAAACTGTTTTTT
TRBJ1-4 TRBV7-9 TRBD1 few CASSYRGPTEKLFF TGTGCCAGCAGTTACAGGGGTCCTACTGAAAAACTGTTTTTT
TRBJ1-2 TRBV15 TRBD1 few CATSTKQGAVGYTF TGTGCCACCAGCACAAAACAGGGGGCCGTTGGCTACACCTTC
TRBJ2-1 TRBV12-5 - few CASGHYPYNEQFF TGTGCTAGTGGACACTACCCGTACAATGAGCAGTTCTTC
TRBJ2-7 TRBV2 - few CASTQFREQYF TGTGCCAGCACCCAATTCCGGGAGCAGTACTTC
TRBJ2-3 TRBV5-1 TRBD2 - CASSPGLAGYSTDTQYF TGCGCCAGCAGCCCCGGACTAGCGGGGTATAGCACAGATACGCAGTATTTT
TRBJ2-1 TRBV9 TRBD2 few CASSEVSGNSYNEQFF TGTGCCAGCAGCGAGGTTAGCGGGAACTCCTACAATGAGCAGTTCTTC
TRBJ1-2 TRBV15 TRBD1 - CATSRVDRGNYGYTF TGTGCCACCAGCAGAGTTGACAGGGGGAACTATGGCTACACCTTC
TRBJ2-5 TRBV30 TRBD2 - CAWSAGGGRQETQYF TGTGCCTGGAGTGCGGGAGGGGGGCGACAAGAGACCCAGTACTTC
TRBJ1-5 TRBV2 - few CASSNGARWEDQPQHF TGTGCCAGCAGTAATGGGGCAAGGTGGGAGGATCAGCCCCAGCATTTT
TRBJ2-3 TRBV5-1 TRBD1 - CASSGTGDGDTQYF TGCGCCAGCAGTGGGACAGGGGATGGAGATACGCAGTATTTT
TRBJ1-2 TRBV25-1 - - CASSELDGGPYGYTF TGTGCCAGCAGTGAGTTGGACGGGGGGCCTTACGGCTACACCTTC
TRBJ1-6 TRBV7-3 TRBD1 few CASSLNGQGGSPLHF TGTGCCAGCAGCTTAAACGGACAGGGAGGTTCACCCCTCCACTTT
TRBJ2-5 TRBV19 - few CASSITPVGEETQYF TGTGCCAGTAGTATTACCCCCGTCGGGGAAGAGACCCAGTACTTC
TRBJ1-4 TRBV7-2 TRBD1 few CASSPGTGWASEEKLFF TGTGCCAGCAGCCCCGGGACAGGATGGGCTAGCGAGGAAAAACTGTTTTTT
TRBJ1-2 TRBV6-5 TRBD1 - CASTPTGGRGYTF TGTGCCAGCACCCCTACAGGGGGCCGCGGCTACACCTTC
TRBJ1-4 TRBV5-4 - few CASSIRTVRNEKLFF TGTGCCAGCAGCATACGGACAGTTAGGAATGAAAAACTGTTTTTT
TRBJ2-5 TRBV7-2 TRBD2 - CASSQGPAGAQTQYF TGCGCCAGCAGCCAGGGGCCAGCGGGAGCACAGACCCAGTACTTC
TRBJ2-7 TRBV29-1 TRBD1 - CSVENRGYEQYF TGCAGCGTTGAGAACAGGGGATACGAGCAGTACTTC
TRBJ2-7 TRBV5-4 TRBD1 - CASSSTGTGGYEQYF TGTGCCAGCAGCTCCACCGGGACAGGGGGCTACGAGCAGTACTTC
TRBJ2-6 TRBV4-3 TRBD1 - CASSSIGGPGANVLTF TGCGCCAGCAGTTCCATAGGGGGCCCTGGGGCCAACGTCCTGACTTTC
TRBJ1-1 TRBV2 - few CASSVQGRAFF TGTGCCAGCAGTGTACAGGGCCGAGCTTTCTTT
TRBJ1-2 TRBV30 - - CAWNEANYGYTF TGTGCCTGGAACGAGGCTAACTATGGCTACACCTTC